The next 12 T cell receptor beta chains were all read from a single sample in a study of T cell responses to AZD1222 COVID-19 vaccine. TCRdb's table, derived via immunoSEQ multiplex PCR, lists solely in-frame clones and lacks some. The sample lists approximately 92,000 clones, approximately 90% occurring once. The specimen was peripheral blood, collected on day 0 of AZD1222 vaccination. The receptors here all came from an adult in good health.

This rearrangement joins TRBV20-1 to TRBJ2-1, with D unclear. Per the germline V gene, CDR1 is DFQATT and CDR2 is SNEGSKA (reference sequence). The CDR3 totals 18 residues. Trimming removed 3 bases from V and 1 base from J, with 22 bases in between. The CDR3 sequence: CSASVAGSRPWSYNEQFF. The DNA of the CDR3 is TGCAGTGCTAGTGTCGCAGGAAGTCGTCCGTGGTCCTACAATGAGCAGTTCTTC.

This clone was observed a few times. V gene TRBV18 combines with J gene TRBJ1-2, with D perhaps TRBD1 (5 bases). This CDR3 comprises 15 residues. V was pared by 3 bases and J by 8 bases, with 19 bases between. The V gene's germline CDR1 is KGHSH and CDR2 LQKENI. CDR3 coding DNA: TGTGCCAGCTCACCGGGAACAGGCCTGCTGGGGGGCTACACCTTC. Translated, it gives CASSPGTGLLGGYTF.

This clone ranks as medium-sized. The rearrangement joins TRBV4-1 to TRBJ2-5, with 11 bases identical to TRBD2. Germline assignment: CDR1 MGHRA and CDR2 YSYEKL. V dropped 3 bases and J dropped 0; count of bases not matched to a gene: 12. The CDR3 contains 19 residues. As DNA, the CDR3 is TGCGCCAGCAGCCATCCGGGGCTAGCGGGGGGACCTAACCAAGAGACCCAGTACTTC. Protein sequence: CASSHPGLAGGPNQETQYF.

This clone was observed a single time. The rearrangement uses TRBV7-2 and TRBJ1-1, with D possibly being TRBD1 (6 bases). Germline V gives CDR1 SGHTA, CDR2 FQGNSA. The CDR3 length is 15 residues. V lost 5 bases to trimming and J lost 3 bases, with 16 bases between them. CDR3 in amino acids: CASSPWVRGDTEAFF. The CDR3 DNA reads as TGTGCCAGCAGCCCCTGGGTCAGGGGCGACACTGAAGCTTTCTTT.

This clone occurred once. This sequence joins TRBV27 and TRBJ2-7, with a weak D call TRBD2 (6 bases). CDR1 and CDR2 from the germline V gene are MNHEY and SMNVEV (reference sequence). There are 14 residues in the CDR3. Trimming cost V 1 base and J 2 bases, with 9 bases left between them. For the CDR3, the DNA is TGTGCCAGCAGTTTATTTTGGGGGGCCTACGAGCAGTACTTC. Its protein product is CASSLFWGAYEQYF.

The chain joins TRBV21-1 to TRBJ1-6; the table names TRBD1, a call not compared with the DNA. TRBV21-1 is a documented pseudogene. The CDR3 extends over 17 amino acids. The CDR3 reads CASSKGGNSSYNSPLHF. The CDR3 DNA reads TGTGCCAGCAGCAAAGGGGGCAACAGCTCCTATAATTCACCCCTCCACTTT.

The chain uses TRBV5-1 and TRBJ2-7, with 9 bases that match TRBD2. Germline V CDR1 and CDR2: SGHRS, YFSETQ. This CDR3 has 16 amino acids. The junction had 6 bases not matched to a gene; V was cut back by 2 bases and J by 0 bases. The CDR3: CASSLGLARYSYEQYF. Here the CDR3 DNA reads TGCGCCAGCAGCTTAGGACTAGCGCGGTACTCCTACGAGCAGTACTTC.

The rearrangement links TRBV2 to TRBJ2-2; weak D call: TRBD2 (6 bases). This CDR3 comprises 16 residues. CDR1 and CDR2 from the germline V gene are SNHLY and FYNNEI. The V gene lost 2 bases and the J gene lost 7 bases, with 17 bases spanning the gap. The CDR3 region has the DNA TGTGCCAGCAGTGAAAGCGGGCAGGGACGAGTCGGGGAGCTGTTTTTT. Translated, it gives CASSESGQGRVGELFF.

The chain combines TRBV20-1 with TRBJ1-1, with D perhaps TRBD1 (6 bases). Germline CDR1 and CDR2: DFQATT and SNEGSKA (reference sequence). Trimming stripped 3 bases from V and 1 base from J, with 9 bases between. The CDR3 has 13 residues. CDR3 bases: TGCAGTGCTAGTCGGGGGGCGAACACTGAAGCTTTCTTT. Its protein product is CSASRGANTEAFF.

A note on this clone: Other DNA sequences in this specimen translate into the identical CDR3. CDR3 in DNA: TGTGCCAGTAGTATCGGGCGAGGGACCGGGGAGCTGTTTTTT. This translates into CASSIGRGTGELFF. This sequence joins TRBV19 and TRBJ2-2, with a tentative D call TRBD2 (5 bases). This CDR3 spans 14 amino acids. Germline CDR1 and CDR2: LNHDA and SQIVND (reference sequence). V lost 3 bases to trimming and J lost 5 bases, with 10 bases between them.

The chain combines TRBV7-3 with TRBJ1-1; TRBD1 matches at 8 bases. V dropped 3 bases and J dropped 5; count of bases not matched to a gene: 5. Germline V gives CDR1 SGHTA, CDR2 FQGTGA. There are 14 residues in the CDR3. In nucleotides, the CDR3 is TGTGCCAGCAGCTTGACAGGGGACGGAACTGAAGCTTTCTTT. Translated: CASSLTGDGTEAFF. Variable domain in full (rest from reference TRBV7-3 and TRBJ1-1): GAGVSQTPSNKVTEKGKYVELRCDPISGHTALYWYRQSLGQGPEFLIYFQGTGAADDSGLPNDRFFAVRPEGSVSTLKIQRTERGDSAVYLCASSLTGDGTEAFFGQGTRLTVV.

The CDR3 here is CASSPFSGGANPAYGYTF. CDR3 in DNA: TGCGCCAGCAGTCCATTTTCAGGGGGCGCAAACCCAGCCTATGGCTACACCTTC. The chain couples TRBV5-1 to TRBJ1-2; TRBD1 agrees at 8 bases. This CDR3 is built from 18 residues. The junction had 19 bases not matched to a gene; V was cut back by 5 bases and J by 4 bases. The germline V gene encodes CDR1 SGHRS and CDR2 YFSETQ.